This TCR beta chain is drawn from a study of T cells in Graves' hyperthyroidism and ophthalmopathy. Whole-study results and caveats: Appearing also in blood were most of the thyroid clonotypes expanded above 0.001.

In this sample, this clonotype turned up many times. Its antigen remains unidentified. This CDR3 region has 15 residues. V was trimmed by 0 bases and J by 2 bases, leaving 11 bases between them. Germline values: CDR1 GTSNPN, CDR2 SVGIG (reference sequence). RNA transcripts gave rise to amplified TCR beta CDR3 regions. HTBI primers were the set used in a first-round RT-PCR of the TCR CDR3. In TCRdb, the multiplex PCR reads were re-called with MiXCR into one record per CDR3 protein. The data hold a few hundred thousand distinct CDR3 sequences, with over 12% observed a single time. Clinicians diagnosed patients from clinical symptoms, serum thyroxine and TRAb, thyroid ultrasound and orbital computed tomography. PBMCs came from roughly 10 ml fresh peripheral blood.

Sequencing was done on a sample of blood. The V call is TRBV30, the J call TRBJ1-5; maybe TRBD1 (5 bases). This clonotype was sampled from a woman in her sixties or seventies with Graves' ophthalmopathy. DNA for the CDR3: TGTGCCTGGAGTGTGGTCGGGACTCGCAATCAGCCCCAGCATTTT. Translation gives CAWSVVGTRNQPQHF.